The rows below give T cell receptor beta chains drawn from one sample of a study of blood T cell repertoires in COVID-19. Assay: immunoSEQ multiplex PCR; the TCRdb copy retains only in-frame clones and omits some. The sample lists 55,000 to 80,000 clones; more than 75% were seen once. The material sequenced was peripheral blood. These receptors were collected from a woman between 70 and 85 years old with acute or convalescent COVID-19. Both conserved end residues are trimmed from each CDR3.

v_gene	CDR3aa
TRBV2	ASNLGGSSYNEQF
TRBV7-2	ASSWTGGRDTGELF
TRBV9	ASSGGTGGTDTQY
TRBV29-1	SVDISRGGDEQY
TRBV19	ASSGGGNQPQH
TRBV6-6	ASSRQGKSNSYGYT
TRBV6-5	ASSYSGGQGGTQY
TRBV7-2	ASSLIAGGYNEQF
TRBV12-3/TRBV12-4	ATTQGGGELF
TRBV7-9	ASSLGAADTSHGYT
TRBV6-5	ASSYSDTQY
TRBV11-3	ASSPRKDPGGANVLT
TRBV5-4	ASSFQGSTDTQY
TRBV29-1	SVETTDTQY
TRBV7-3	ASSLNPPGYNEQF
TRBV5-1	ASSLAGTGSYGYT
TRBV19	ASSGTGQGELF
TRBV6-5	ASSPIQGRQETQY
TRBV12-3/TRBV12-4	ASTSGYNEQF
TRBV6-5	ASSYTGEGTGELF
TRBV25-1	ASSEAGSYGYT
TRBV6-1	ASSELRRDLYNSPLH
TRBV20-1	SASWGGSSYNEQF
TRBV4-3	ASSQALQGDYGYT
TRBV19	ASSIDRDTEAF
TRBV5-6	ASSFQGVGANVLT
TRBV6-5	ASSQGQTNYGYT
TRBV15	ATSRDRGIGETQY
TRBV21-1	ASSKVGGNTIY
TRBV7-6	ASSPETSGAPRY
TRBV30	ACSDRGGNQPQH